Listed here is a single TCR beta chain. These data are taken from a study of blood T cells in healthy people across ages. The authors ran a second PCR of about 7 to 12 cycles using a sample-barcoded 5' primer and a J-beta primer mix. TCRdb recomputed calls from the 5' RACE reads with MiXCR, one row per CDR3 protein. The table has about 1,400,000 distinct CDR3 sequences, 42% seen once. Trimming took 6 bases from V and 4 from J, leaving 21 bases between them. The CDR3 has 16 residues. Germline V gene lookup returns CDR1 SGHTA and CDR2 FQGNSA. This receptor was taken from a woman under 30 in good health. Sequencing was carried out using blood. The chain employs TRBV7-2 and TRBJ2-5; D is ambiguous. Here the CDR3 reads CASSWGGQTSLETQYF. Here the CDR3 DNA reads TGTGCCAGCAGTTGGGGTGGCCAAACCTCCCTAGAGACCCAGTACTTC.